This paragraph covers one T cell receptor beta chain sequence. Antigen unknown. Profiling relied on immunoSEQ multiplex PCR, and the TCRdb table lists in-frame clones only, not all of them. Of around 67,000 clones listed, approximately 80% are singletons. The CDR3 is 17 residues long. The germline V gene has CDR1 LNHDA and CDR2 SQIVND (reference sequence). With 1 base removed from V and 0 bases from J, the gap between germline ends came to 13 bases. The data belong to a study of T cell responses to AZD1222 COVID-19 vaccine. About the research overall: Second-dose recipients at about 4 or about 12 weeks were treated as one pooled group. Study findings and constraints: Repertoire sampling was restricted to post-peak T cell response timepoints. Donors in the cohort were predominantly white British and more often female, and clonal diversity was possibly underestimated. Reportedly, nearly half the spike-specific TCRs target unmutated variant regions.

This chain uses TRBV19 with TRBJ2-4; D not certain. The TCR sequence derives from an adult in good health. The input for sequencing was peripheral blood, taken on day 0 of AZD1222 vaccination. The CDR3 is CASSIVRQAVAKNIQYF. The CDR3 DNA reads as TGTGCCAGTAGTATAGTGCGCCAGGCGGTAGCCAAAAACATTCAGTACTTC.